This TCR beta chain was profiled in a study of blood T cell repertoires in COVID-19. Across the whole study: T cells, B-cell-depleted T cells, or PBMCs provided the cDNA or gDNA that served as material.

The V end lost 1 base, the J end lost 4 bases, and 8 bases lay between the germline ends. The CDR3 is 13 residues long. Germline V gives CDR1 SGHDN, CDR2 FVKESK. As handled by the study authors: Using reference gene primer amplification, nucleated cell counts were estimated. Profiled with immunoSEQ multiplex PCR; TCRdb holds only in-frame clones, not every one. Clone size and V and J calls were adopted from that table, with D and trimming inferred from the DNA. The profile covers tens of thousands of clones, with over 75% appearing a single time and more than 13% taken by the ten largest. The receptor comes from a man older than 75 with acute or convalescent COVID-19. Sequencing was done on a sample of peripheral blood. The V call is TRBV14, the J call TRBJ2-7; D gene unclear. In nucleotides, the CDR3 is TGTGCCAGCAGCCAAGCCCTACTTTACGAGCAGTACTTC. This translates into CASSQALLYEQYF.